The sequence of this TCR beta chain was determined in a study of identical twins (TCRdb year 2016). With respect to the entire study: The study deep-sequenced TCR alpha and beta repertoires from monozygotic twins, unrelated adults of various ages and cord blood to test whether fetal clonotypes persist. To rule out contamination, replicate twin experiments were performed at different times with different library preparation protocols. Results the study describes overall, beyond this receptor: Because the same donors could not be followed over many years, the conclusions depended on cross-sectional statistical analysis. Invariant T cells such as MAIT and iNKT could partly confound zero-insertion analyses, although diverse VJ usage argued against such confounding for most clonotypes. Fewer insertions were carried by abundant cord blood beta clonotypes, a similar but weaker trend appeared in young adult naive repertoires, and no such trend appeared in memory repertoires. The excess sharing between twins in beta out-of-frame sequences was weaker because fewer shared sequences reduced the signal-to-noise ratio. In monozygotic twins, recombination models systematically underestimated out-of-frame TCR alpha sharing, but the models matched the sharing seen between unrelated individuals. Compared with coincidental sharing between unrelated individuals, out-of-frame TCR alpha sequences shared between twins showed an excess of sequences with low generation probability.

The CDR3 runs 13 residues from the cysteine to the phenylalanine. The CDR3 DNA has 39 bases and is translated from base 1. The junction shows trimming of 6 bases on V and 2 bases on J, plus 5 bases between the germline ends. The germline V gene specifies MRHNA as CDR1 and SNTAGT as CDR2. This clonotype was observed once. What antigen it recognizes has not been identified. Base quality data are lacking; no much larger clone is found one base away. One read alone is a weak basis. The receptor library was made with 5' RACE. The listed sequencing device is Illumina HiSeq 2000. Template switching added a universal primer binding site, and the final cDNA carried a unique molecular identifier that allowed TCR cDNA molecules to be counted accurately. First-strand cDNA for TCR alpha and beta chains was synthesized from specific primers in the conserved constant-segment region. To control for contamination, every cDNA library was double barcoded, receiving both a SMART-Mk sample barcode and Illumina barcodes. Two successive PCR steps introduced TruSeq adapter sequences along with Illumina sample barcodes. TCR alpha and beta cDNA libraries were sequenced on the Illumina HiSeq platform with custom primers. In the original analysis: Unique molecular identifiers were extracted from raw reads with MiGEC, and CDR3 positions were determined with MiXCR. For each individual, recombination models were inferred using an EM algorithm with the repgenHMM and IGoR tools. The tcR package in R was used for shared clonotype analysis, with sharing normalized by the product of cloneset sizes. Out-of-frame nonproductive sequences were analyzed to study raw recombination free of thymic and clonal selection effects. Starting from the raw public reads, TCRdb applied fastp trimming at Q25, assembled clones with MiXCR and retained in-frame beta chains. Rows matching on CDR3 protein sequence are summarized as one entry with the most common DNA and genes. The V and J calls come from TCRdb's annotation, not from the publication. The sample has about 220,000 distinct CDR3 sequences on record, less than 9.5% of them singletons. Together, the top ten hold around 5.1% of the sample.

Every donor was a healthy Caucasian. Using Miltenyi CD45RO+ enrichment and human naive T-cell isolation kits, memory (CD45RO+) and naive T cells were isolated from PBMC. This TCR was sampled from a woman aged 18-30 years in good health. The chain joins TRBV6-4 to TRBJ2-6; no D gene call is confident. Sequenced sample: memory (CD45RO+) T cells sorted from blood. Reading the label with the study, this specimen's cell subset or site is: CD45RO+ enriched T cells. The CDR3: CASSPAGANVLTF. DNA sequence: TGTGCCAGCAGCCCCGCTGGGGCCAACGTCCTGACTTTC.